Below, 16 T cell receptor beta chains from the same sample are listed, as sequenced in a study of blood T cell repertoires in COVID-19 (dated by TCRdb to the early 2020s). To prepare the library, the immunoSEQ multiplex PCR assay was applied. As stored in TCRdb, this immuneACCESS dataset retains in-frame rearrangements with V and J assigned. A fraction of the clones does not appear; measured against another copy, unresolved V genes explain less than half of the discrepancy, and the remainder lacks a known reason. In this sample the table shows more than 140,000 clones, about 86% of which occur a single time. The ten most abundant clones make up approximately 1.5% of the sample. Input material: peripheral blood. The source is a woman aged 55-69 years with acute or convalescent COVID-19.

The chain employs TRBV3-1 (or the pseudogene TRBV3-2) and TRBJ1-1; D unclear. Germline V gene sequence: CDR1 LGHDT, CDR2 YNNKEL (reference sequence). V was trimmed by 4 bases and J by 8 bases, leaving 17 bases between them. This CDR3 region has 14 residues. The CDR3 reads CASSPMVSLSEAFF. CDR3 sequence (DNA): TGTGCCAGCAGCCCTATGGTAAGTCTGAGCGAAGCTTTCTTT.

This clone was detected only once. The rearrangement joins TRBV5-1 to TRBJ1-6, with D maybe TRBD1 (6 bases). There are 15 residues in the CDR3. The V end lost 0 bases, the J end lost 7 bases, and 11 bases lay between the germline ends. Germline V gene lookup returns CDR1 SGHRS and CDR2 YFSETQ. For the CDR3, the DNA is TGCGCCAGCAGCTTGGCGGGGGGCGAAAATTCACCCCTCCACTTT. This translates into CASSLAGGENSPLHF.

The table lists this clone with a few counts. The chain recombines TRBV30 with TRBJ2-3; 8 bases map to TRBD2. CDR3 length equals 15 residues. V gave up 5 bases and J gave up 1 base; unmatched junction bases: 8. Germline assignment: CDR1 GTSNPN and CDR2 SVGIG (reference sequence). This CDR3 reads CAWGRRGAGTDTQYF. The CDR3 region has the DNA TGTGCCTGGGGTCGGCGGGGGGCTGGCACAGATACGCAGTATTTT.

CDR3 sequence: CASSVAGGLAPEAFF. The DNA for the CDR3 is TGTGCCAGCAGCGTAGCGGGGGGGCTTGCCCCTGAAGCTTTCTTT. The rearrangement uses TRBV9 and TRBJ1-1, with D tentatively TRBD1 (6 bases). The CDR3 loop spans 15 amino acids. Germline V CDR1 and CDR2: SGDLS, YYNGEE. V dropped 0 bases and J dropped 6 bases, with 15 bases sitting between them.

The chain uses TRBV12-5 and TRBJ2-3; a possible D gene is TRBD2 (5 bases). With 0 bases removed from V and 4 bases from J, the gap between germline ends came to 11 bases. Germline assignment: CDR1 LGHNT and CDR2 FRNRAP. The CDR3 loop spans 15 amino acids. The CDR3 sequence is CASGLVLGGADTQYF. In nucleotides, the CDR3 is TGTGCTAGTGGTTTGGTACTAGGTGGGGCAGATACGCAGTATTTT.

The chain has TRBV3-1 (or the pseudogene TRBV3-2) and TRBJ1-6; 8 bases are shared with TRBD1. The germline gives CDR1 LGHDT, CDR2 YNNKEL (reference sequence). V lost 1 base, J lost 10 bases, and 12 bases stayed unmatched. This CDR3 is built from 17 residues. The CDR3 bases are TGTGCCAGCAGCCAAGTGGGGATAGGCAGGGGGCCCTCACCCCTCCACTTT. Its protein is CASSQVGIGRGPSPLHF.

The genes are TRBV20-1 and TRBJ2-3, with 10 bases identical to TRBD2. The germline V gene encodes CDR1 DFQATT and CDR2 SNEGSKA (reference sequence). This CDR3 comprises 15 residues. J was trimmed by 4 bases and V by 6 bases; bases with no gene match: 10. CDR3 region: CSASTAGTSADTQYF. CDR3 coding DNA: TGCAGTGCCAGTACCGCCGGGACTAGCGCAGATACGCAGTATTTT.

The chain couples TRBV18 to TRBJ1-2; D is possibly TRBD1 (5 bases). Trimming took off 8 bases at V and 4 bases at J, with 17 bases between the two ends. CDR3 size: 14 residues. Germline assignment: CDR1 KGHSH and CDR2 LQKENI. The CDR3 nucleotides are TGTGCCAGCGGACGTGGGGGGATCGGCTATGGCTACACCTTC. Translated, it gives CASGRGGIGYGYTF.

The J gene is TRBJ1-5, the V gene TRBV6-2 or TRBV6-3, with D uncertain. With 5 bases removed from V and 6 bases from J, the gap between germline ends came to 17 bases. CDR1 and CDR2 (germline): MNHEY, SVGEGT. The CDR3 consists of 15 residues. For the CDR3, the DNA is TGTGCCAGCAGTCATGGGCCGGGAGGGCGTCAGCCCCAGCATTTT. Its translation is CASSHGPGGRQPQHF.

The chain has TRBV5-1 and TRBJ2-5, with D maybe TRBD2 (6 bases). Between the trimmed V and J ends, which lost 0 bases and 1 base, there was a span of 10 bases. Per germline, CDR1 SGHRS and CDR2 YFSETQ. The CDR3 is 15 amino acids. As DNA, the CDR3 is TGCGCCAGCAGCTTGGGGGGGACTGGCCAAGAGACCCAGTACTTC. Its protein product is CASSLGGTGQETQYF.

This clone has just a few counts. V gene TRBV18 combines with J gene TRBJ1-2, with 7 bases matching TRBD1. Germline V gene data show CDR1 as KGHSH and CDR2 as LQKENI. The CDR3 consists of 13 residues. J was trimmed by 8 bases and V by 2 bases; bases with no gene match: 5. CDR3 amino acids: CASSPEGANGYTF. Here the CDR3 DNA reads TGTGCCAGCTCACCAGAGGGGGCTAACGGCTACACCTTC.

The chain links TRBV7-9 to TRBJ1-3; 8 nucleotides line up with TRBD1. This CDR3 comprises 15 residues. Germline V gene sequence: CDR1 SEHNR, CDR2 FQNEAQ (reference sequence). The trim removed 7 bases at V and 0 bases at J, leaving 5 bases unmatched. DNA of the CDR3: TGTGCCAGCACCAAAACAGGGGGCTCTGGAAACACCATATATTTT. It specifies CASTKTGGSGNTIYF.

As DNA, the CDR3 is TGTGCCAGCAGCTTGCTGGGGAGCGGGGGGGAGCAGTACTTC. Protein sequence: CASSLLGSGGEQYF. The chain carries TRBV5-4 and TRBJ2-7; 9 bases fit TRBD2. V lost 1 base to trimming and J lost 7 bases; unmatched junction nucleotides: 6. The CDR3 has 14 amino acids. CDR1 SGHNT and CDR2 YYREEE come from the germline V gene (reference sequence).

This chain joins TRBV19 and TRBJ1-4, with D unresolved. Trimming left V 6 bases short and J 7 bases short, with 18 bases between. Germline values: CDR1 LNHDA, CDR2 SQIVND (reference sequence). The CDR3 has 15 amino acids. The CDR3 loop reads CASRNRGREGEKLFF. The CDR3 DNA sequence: TGTGCCAGTAGAAATCGCGGGAGGGAAGGTGAAAAACTGTTTTTT.

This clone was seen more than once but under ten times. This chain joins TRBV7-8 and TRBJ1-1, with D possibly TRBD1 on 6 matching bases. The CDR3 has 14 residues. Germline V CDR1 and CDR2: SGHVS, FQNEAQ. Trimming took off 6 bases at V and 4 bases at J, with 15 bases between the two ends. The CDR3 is CASSLTQGFTEAFF. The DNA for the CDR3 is TGTGCCAGCAGTTTGACACAGGGATTCACTGAAGCTTTCTTT.

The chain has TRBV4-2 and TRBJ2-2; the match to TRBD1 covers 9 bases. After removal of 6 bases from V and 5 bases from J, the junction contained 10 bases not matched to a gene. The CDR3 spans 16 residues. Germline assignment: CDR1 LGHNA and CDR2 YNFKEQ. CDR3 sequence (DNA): TGTGCCAGCAGAACACAGGGGGCGTCAGAAACCGGGGAGCTGTTTTTT. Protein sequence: CASRTQGASETGELFF.